A single count supports the clone carrying this TCR beta chain. The antigen is undetermined. This CDR3 region has 13 residues. The V and J ends lost 5 bases and 0 bases respectively, with 5 bases between them. These data originate in a study of T cell responses to AZD1222 COVID-19 vaccine. Study summary: Analyses pooled second doses at about 4 or about 12 weeks. Study-level findings and limits: Clonal diversity may have been underestimated, and the donors were mostly white British, with more females than males. Per reports, nearly half of all spike-specific TCRs target regions that are unmutated in variants.

Measured with immunoSEQ multiplex PCR; TCRdb has only the in-frame clones, and not every one. The table lists about 78,000 clones, roughly 80% of them singletons, with 2.9% in the top ten. Sequenced material: peripheral blood, taken on day 0 of AZD1222 vaccination. The chain combines TRBV12-3 or TRBV12-4 with TRBJ1-3; D gene uncertain. The clonotype comes from an adult in good health. CDR3 DNA: TGTGCCAGCAGTCGGATCTCTGGAAACACCATATATTTT. It codes for CASSRISGNTIYF.